The 2 T cell receptor beta chains below come from one sample, sequenced in a study of blood T cell repertoires in COVID-19. Some clones are missing from TCRdb's copy, which holds only in-frame ones; the method was immunoSEQ multiplex PCR. Among 130,000 or so clones listed, about 86% were seen once. The specimen was PBMCs or T cells enriched from blood (not recorded which). The receptor set was obtained from a middle-aged man who had recovered from COVID-19.

A single count supports this clone. The V call is TRBV7-6, the J call TRBJ2-5, with 9 bases lining up with TRBD2. CDR1 and CDR2 (germline): SGHVS, FNYEAQ. J gave up 1 base and V 1 base, and 7 bases lay outside the gene matches. There are 17 residues in the CDR3. In DNA form, the CDR3 reads TGTGCCAGCAGCTTAGTTGGGGCTAGCGGGGCCCAAGAGACCCAGTACTTC. As protein: CASSLVGASGAQETQYF.

This clone was observed once. This rearrangement joins TRBV28 to TRBJ2-5; TRBD1 matches 7 bases. CDR1 is MDHEN and CDR2 is SYDVKM in the germline V gene. Germline trimming cut 8 bases from V and 5 bases from J; bases unmatched to any gene: 5. The length of the CDR3 is 12 residues. In DNA form, the CDR3 reads TGTGCCAGCGAACAGGGGCGGGAGACCCAGTACTTC. It encodes CASEQGRETQYF.